This paragraph reports one TCR beta chain. This clonotype was counted between two and nine times. The antigen it recognizes is unknown. No much larger clone is present one base from it, and per-base qualities are unavailable. Trimming takes 2 bases from V and 5 bases from J, and the germline ends sit 9 bases apart. The CDR3 goes from the cysteine to the phenylalanine over 13 residues. Of the read, only the CDR3 DNA is kept; its 39 bases are in frame from base 1. This record belongs to a study of patients and donors after allogeneic stem cell transplantation (TCRdb year 2020). Library creation used RT-PCR. The sequencer listed for this sample is NextSeq 550. TCRdb reprocessed the public reads (quality trimming at Q25 with fastp, clone calling with MiXCR) and kept in-frame beta chains. Entries that share a CDR3 protein sequence are merged under the most common genes and DNA. For this sample there are about a million distinct CDR3 sequences; about a sixth appear just once. Of the sample, around 6% is held by the ten largest clones.

Material: blood, either unsorted or a sorted T cell fraction (not recorded which). The TCR sequence derives from a human donor who was either an allogeneic HSCT recipient or a stem cell or donor lymphocyte infusion donor (not recorded which). It is not recorded whose cells these are; they may come from a transplant donor. The sequence joins TRBV12-3 or TRBV12-4 to TRBJ2-5; the D segment could be TRBD2, given 6 matching bases. CDR3 reads: CASSLREEETQYF. The DNA sequence follows: TGTGCCAGCAGTTTAAGGGAGGAGGAGACCCAGTACTTC.